What follows are 10 T cell receptor beta chains derived from one specimen sequenced in a study of blood T cell repertoires in COVID-19. TCRdb's table, derived via immunoSEQ multiplex PCR, lists solely in-frame clones and lacks some. This sample has some 110,000 clones, with 65% to 80% found just once. The sequencing input was peripheral blood. Receptor source: a man aged 45 to 65 with acute or convalescent COVID-19.

The genes are TRBV9 and TRBJ2-1; TRBD2 matches at 7 bases. Unmatched junction bases numbered 6, after V lost 0 bases and J lost 3 bases. Germline CDR1 SGDLS, CDR2 YYNGEE. The CDR3 is 16 amino acids. The DNA of the CDR3 is TGTGCCAGCAGCGTAGTTCGGGGGGAGTTCTACAATGAGCAGTTCTTC. Its protein product is CASSVVRGEFYNEQFF.

The chain uses TRBV7-2 and TRBJ1-2; tentatively, D is TRBD1 (6 bases). There are 16 residues in the CDR3. Germline V lookup: CDR1 SGHTA, CDR2 FQGNSA. Trimming cost V 4 bases and J 2 bases, with 17 bases left between them. The chain's CDR3 is CASSSISTGLNYGYTF. The DNA for the CDR3 is TGTGCCAGCAGCTCGATCTCAACAGGGTTAAACTATGGCTACACCTTC.

This clone was seen just once. Compared with germline, one end of the junction differs, possibly owing to a read error. The J gene is TRBJ2-3, the V gene TRBV7-7, with 11 bases matching TRBD2. This CDR3 is 17 amino acids long. Per the germline V gene, CDR1 is SSHAT and CDR2 is FNYEAQ (reference sequence). CDR3 sequence (DNA): TGTGCTAGCAGCTTAAACCTAGGGGGGACTAGCGGAGATACGCAGTATTTT. Its translation is CASSLNLGGTSGDTQYF.

The chain recombines TRBV5-4 with TRBJ2-3, with 7 bases lining up with TRBD2. Germline-derived CDR1 and CDR2 are SGHNT and YYREEE (reference sequence). This CDR3 is built from 16 residues. V was pared by 4 bases and J by 1 base, with 9 bases of the junction left unmatched. CDR3 region: CASSPHWSGGTDTQYF. In DNA form, the CDR3 reads TGTGCCAGCAGCCCCCATTGGAGCGGGGGCACAGATACGCAGTATTTT. The whole variable domain, remainder taken from reference TRBV5-4 and TRBJ2-3, is ETGVTQSPTHLIKTRGQQVTLRCSSQSGHNTVSWYQQALGQGPQFIFQYYREEENGRGNFPPRFSGLQFPNYSSELNVNALELDDSALYLCASSPHWSGGTDTQYFGPGTRLTVL.

This clone has a handful of counts. This chain links TRBV12-3 or TRBV12-4 with TRBJ2-7; 9 bases are shared with TRBD2. V was pared by 10 bases and J by 7 bases, with 11 bases of the junction left unmatched. This CDR3 contains 13 residues. The CDR3 DNA is TGTGCCACCTCGATAGCGGGAGTTCGGGAGCAGTACTTC. Its protein is CATSIAGVREQYF.

The V call is TRBV19, the J call TRBJ1-5; 8 bases are a match to TRBD1. V lost 6 bases to trimming and J lost 7 bases; unmatched junction nucleotides: 5. The CDR3 is 13 amino acids. Germline V CDR1 and CDR2: LNHDA, SQIVND (reference sequence). CDR3 sequence: CASRDRDRQPQHF. CDR3 DNA: TGTGCCAGTAGGGACAGGGATAGACAGCCCCAGCATTTT.

This rearrangement joins TRBV2 to TRBJ1-2, with no clear D. Trimming took 8 bases from V and 4 from J, leaving 11 bases between them. Germline lookup yields CDR1 SNHLY and CDR2 FYNNEI. The CDR3 has 12 residues. The CDR3 protein is CASREAVYGYTF. The CDR3 DNA reads TGTGCCAGCCGAGAGGCGGTCTATGGCTACACCTTC.

In nucleotides, the CDR3 is TGTGCCAGCTCACCGGCCGACAGGGCGAACACTGAAGCTTTCTTT. This encodes CASSPADRANTEAFF. V is TRBV18 and J is TRBJ1-1; TRBD1 matches at 7 bases. This CDR3 is built from 15 residues. J gave up 1 base and V 3 bases, and 5 bases lay outside the gene matches. The V gene's germline CDR1 is KGHSH and CDR2 LQKENI. Full variable domain (remainder filled in from reference TRBV18 and TRBJ1-1): NAGVMQNPRHLVRRRGQEARLRCSPMKGHSHVYWYRQLPEEGLKFMVYLQKENIIDESGMPKERFSAEFPKEGPSILRIQQVVRGDSAAYFCASSPADRANTEAFFGQGTRLTVV.

The gene calls are TRBV9 and TRBJ1-1; TRBD1 might be the D (5 bases). With 2 bases removed from V and 1 base from J, the gap between germline ends came to 15 bases. Germline V gene sequence: CDR1 SGDLS, CDR2 YYNGEE. This CDR3 has 16 amino acids. CDR3 sequence reads: CASSVGQGFRNTEAFF. In nucleotides, the CDR3 is TGTGCCAGCAGCGTGGGGCAGGGCTTTCGGAACACTGAAGCTTTCTTT.

V is TRBV5-1 and J is TRBJ2-4; tentatively, D is TRBD1 (6 bases). The CDR3 runs to 13 residues. Trimming pared 4 bases from V and 9 bases from J, leaving 14 bases between. The V gene's germline CDR1 is SGHRS and CDR2 YFSETQ. The CDR3 sequence is CASSQNREAIQYF. The DNA of the CDR3 is TGCGCCAGCAGCCAAAACAGGGAAGCCATTCAGTACTTC.